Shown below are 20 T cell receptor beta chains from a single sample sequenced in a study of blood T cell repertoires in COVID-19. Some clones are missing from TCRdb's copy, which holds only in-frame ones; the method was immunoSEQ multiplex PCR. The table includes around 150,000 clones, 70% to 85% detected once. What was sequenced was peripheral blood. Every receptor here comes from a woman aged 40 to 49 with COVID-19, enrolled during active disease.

The CDR3 spells CASSVLGTSYNEQFF. As DNA, the CDR3 is TGTGCCAGTAGTGTCTTGGGCACTAGCTACAATGAGCAGTTCTTC. The chain uses TRBV19 and TRBJ2-1; maybe TRBD2 (5 bases). Trimming took off 5 bases at V and 3 bases at J, with 14 bases between the two ends. Germline loops: CDR1 LNHDA, CDR2 SQIVND (reference sequence). The CDR3 has 15 amino acids. The variable domain in full, with the rest retrieved from reference TRBV19 and TRBJ2-1, is DGGITQSPKYLFRKEGQNVTLSCEQNLNHDAMYWYRQDPGQGLRLIYYSQIVNDFQKGDIAEGYSVSREKKESFPLTVTSAQKNPTAFYLCASSVLGTSYNEQFFGPGTRLTVL.

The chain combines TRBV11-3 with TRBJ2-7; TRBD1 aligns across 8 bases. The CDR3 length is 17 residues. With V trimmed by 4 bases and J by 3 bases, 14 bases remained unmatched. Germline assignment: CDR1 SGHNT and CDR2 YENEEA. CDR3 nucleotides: TGTGCCAGCAGCTCCGAGGTATCGGGACAGGCTTTCTACGAGCAGTACGTC. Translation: CASSSEVSGQAFYEQYV.

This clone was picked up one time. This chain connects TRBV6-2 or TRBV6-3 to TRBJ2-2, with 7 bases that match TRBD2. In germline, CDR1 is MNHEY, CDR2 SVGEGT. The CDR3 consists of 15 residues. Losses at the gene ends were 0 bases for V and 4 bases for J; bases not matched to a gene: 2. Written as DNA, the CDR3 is TGTGCCAGCAGTTACTCATGGGGGGGCACCGGGGAGCTGTTTTTT. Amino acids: CASSYSWGGTGELFF.

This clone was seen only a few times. CDR3 sequence (DNA): TGTGCCAGCAGTCAAACCCGGGACAGATTTAACTATGGCTACACCTTC. As protein: CASSQTRDRFNYGYTF. This chain joins TRBV28 and TRBJ1-2, with 7 bases aligning to TRBD1. The V and J ends lost 5 bases and 1 base, in that order; junction bases with no gene match: 10. The CDR3 spans 16 residues. Germline assignment: CDR1 MDHEN and CDR2 SYDVKM.

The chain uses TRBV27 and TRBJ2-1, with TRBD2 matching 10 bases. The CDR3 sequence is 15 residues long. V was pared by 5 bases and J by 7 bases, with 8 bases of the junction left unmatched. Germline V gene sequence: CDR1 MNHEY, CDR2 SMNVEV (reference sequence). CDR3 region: CASSGRTSGGNEQFF. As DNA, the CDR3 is TGTGCCAGCAGTGGCCGGACTAGCGGAGGAAATGAGCAGTTCTTC.

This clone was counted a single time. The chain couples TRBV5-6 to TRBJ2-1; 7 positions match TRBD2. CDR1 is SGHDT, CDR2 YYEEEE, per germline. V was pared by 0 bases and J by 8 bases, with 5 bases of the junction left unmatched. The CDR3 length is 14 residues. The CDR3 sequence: CASSLGGGWDEQFF. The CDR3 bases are TGTGCCAGCAGCTTGGGCGGGGGTTGGGATGAGCAGTTCTTC.

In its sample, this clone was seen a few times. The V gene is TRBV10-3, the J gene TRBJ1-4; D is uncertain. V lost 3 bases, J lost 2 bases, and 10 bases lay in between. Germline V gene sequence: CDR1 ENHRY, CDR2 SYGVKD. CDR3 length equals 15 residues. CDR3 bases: TGTGCCATCAGTGAATCGGAGAAGACTAATGAAAAACTGTTTTTT. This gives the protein CAISESEKTNEKLFF.

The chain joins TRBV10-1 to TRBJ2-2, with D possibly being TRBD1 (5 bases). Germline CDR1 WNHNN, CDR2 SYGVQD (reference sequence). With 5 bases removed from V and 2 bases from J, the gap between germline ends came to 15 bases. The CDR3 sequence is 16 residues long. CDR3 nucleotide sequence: TGCGCCAGCAGTAACTCTGGGGCCCGAAACACCGGGGAGCTGTTTTTT. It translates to CASSNSGARNTGELFF.

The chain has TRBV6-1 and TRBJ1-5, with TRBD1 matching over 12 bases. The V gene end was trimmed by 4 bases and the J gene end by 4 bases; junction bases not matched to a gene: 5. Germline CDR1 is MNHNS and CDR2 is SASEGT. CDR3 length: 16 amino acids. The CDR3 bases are TGTGCCAGCAGTGCAAGGGACAGGGGGCTGAATCAGCCCCAGCATTTT. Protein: CASSARDRGLNQPQHF.

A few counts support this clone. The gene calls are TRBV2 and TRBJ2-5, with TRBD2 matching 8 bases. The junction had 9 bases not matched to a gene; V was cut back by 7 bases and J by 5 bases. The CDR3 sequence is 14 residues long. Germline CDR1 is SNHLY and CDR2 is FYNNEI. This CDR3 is CASTGGPLAETQYF. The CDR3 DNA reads TGTGCCAGCACGGGGGGGCCGCTGGCTGAGACCCAGTACTTC.

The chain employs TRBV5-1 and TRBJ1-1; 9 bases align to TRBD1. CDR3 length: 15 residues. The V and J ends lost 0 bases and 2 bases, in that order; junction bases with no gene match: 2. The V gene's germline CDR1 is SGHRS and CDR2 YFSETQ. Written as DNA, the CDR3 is TGCGCCAGCAGCTTGGTGACAGGGGGTAACACTGAAGCTTTCTTT. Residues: CASSLVTGGNTEAFF.

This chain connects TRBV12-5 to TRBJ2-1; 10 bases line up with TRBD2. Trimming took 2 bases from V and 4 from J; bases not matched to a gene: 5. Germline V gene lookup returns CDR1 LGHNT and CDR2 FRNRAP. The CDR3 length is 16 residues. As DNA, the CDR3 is TGTGCTAGTGGTTTGCCGGGACTAGCGTATTACAATGAGCAGTTCTTC. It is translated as CASGLPGLAYYNEQFF.

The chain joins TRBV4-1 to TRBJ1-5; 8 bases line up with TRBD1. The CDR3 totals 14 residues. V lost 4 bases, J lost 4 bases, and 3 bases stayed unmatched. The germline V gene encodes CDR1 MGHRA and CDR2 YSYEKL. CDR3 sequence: CASSLGQANQPQHF. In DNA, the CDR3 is TGCGCCAGCAGCCTGGGACAGGCAAATCAGCCCCAGCATTTT.

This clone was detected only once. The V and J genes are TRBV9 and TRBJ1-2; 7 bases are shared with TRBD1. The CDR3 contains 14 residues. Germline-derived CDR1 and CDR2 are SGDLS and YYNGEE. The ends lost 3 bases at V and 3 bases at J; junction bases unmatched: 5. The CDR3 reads CASSARQGDYGYTF. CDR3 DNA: TGTGCCAGCAGCGCACGACAGGGAGACTATGGCTACACCTTC.

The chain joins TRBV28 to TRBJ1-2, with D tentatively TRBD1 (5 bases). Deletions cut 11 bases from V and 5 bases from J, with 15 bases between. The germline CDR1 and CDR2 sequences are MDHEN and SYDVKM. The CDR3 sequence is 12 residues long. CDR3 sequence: CASNGKGYGYTF. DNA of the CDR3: TGTGCCTCCAATGGCAAGGGGTATGGCTACACCTTC.

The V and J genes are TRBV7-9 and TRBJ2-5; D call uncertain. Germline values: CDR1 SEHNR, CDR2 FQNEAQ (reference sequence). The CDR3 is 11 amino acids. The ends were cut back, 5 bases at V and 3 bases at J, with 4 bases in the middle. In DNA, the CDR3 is TGTGCCAGCAGCATCAAAGAGACCCAGTACTTC. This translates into CASSIKETQYF.

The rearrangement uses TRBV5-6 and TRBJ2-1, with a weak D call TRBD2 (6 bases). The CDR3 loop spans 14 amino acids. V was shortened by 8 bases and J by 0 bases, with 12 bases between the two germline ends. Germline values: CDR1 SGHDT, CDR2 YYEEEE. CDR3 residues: CASIAGSSYNEQFF. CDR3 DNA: TGTGCCAGTATCGCGGGGAGCTCCTACAATGAGCAGTTCTTC.

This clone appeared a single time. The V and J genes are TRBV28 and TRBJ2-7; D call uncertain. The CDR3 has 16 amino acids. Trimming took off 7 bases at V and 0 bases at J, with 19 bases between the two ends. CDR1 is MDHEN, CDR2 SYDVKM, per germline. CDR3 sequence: CASTPQDRDSSYEQYF. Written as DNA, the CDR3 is TGTGCCAGCACCCCTCAAGATCGCGATAGCTCCTACGAGCAGTACTTC.

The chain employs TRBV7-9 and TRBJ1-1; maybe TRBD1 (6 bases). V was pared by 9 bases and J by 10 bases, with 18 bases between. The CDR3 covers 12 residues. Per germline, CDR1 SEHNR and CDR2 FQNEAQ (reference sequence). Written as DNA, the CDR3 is TGTGCCAGTACAGGCCTACAGGGCGGAGCTTTCTTT. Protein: CASTGLQGGAFF.

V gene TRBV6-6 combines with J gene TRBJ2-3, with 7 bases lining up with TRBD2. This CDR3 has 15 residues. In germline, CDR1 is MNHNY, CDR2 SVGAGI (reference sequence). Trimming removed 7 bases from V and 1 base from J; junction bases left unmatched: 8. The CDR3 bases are TGTGCCAGCACTCACGGGGCGGGAGGCACAGATACGCAGTATTTT. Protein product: CASTHGAGGTDTQYF.